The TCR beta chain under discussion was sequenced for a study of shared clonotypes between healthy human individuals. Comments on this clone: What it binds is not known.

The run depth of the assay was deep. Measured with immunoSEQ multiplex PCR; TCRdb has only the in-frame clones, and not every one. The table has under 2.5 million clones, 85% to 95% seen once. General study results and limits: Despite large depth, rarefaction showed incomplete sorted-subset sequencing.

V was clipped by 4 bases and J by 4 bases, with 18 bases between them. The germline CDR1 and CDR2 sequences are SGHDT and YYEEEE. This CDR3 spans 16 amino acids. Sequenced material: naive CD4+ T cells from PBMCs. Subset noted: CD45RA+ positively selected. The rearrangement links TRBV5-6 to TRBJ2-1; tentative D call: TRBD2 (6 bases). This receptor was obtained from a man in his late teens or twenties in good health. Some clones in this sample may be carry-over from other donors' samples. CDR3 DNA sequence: TGTGCCAGCAGCCCTGGGGGGAACCGGGGGTACAATGAGCAGTTCTTC. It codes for CASSPGGNRGYNEQFF.